The 20 T cell receptor beta chains listed next were all sequenced from one sample in a study of PD-L1 blockade in urothelial cancer. Time point described: peripheral blood 6 weeks after treatment start. TCRdb's copy holds only in-frame clones and misses some; the assay was immunoSEQ multiplex PCR. The sample gives roughly 100,000 clones, 70% to 90% of which show up once; 8.4% is in the top ten. The source material was PBMCs, sampled around atezolizumab (anti-PD-L1) treatment. The receptor source for this set is a man in his 70s with urothelial cancer.

The table lists this clone with a few counts. Sequence at one end of the junction differs from germline and may be a read error. The gene calls are TRBV7-8 and TRBJ1-2; 10 bases align to TRBD1. Germline values: CDR1 SGHVS, CDR2 FQNEAQ. The CDR3 runs to 13 residues. CDR3 DNA sequence: TGTGCCAGCAGCTTAGGGGGACAGGGGACGGTGTACTTC. It specifies CASSLGGQGTVYF. The full variable domain, completed using reference TRBV7-8 and TRBJ1-2, is GAGVSQSPRYKVAKRGQDVALRCDPISGHVSLFWYQQALGQGPEFLTYFQNEAQLDKSGLPSDRFFAERPEGSVSTLKIQRTQQEDSAVYLCASSLGGQGTVYFGSGTRLTVV.

The chain joins TRBV5-6 to TRBJ2-7; possible D gene TRBD1, 6 bases. The V end was cut by 4 bases, the J end by 3 bases, with 14 bases between. Per germline, CDR1 SGHDT and CDR2 YYEEEE. CDR3 size: 14 residues. As DNA, the CDR3 is TGTGCCAGCAGCCCACTGACAGGATTCTACGAGCAGTACTTC. Its protein product is CASSPLTGFYEQYF.

The rearrangement uses TRBV7-8 and TRBJ2-7; a possible D gene is TRBD2 (5 bases). The CDR3 covers 15 residues. V shed 1 base and J shed 0 bases, with 10 bases lying between them. The germline V gene has CDR1 SGHVS and CDR2 FQNEAQ. CDR3 sequence: CASSLVGSHSYEQYF. The CDR3 bases are TGTGCCAGCAGCTTAGTTGGGAGTCACTCCTACGAGCAGTACTTC.

The chain recombines TRBV27 with TRBJ1-5, with TRBD1 identical over 8 bases. CDR1 is MNHEY and CDR2 is SMNVEV in the germline V gene (reference sequence). V shed 6 bases, J shed 2 bases, and the junction held 6 bases outside the gene matches. This CDR3 contains 15 residues. The CDR3 DNA reads TGTGCCAGCAGGCCCGACAGGGGTCGCAATCAGCCCCAGCATTTT. It yields the protein CASRPDRGRNQPQHF.

This chain joins TRBV23-1 and TRBJ2-5; 7 nucleotides agree with TRBD1. TRBV23-1 is flagged as an ORF with uncertain function. After removal of 2 bases from V and 2 bases from J, the junction contained 5 bases not matched to a gene. CDR3 length: 15 amino acids. As DNA, the CDR3 is TGCGCCAGCAGTCAAAAGGGGGCGCGTCAAGAGACCCAGTACTTC. Amino acids: CASSQKGARQETQYF.

This chain joins TRBV28 and TRBJ2-3; a weak D match, TRBD1 (6 bases). Germline V gene data show CDR1 as MDHEN and CDR2 as SYDVKM. With 2 bases removed from V and 7 bases from J, the gap between germline ends came to 10 bases. The CDR3 extends over 13 amino acids. The CDR3 region is CASSLPRDNTQYF. Written as DNA, the CDR3 is TGTGCCAGCAGTTTACCCCGGGACAATACGCAGTATTTT.

The chain combines TRBV9 with TRBJ2-3; unclear D gene. Germline V gives CDR1 SGDLS, CDR2 YYNGEE. The CDR3 has 14 amino acids. V dropped 6 bases and J dropped 0 bases, with 11 bases sitting between them. CDR3 sequence reads: CASTPQPSTDTQYF. The CDR3 DNA reads TGTGCCAGCACCCCACAGCCTAGCACAGATACGCAGTATTTT.

The rearrangement joins TRBV19 to TRBJ1-4; D gene unclear. V was pared by 3 bases and J by 7 bases, with 18 bases between. The CDR3 loop spans 16 amino acids. Germline V gene data show CDR1 as LNHDA and CDR2 as SQIVND (reference sequence). The CDR3 loop reads CASSISPRPRGEKLFF. CDR3 sequence (DNA): TGTGCCAGTAGTATCTCCCCCCGGCCCCGCGGTGAAAAACTGTTTTTT.

This chain links TRBV5-1 with TRBJ2-5; 12 bases line up with TRBD2. V was clipped by 2 bases and J by 2 bases; unmatched bases: 4. The CDR3 spans 16 residues. Germline loops: CDR1 SGHRS, CDR2 YFSETQ. In DNA form, the CDR3 reads TGCGCCAGCAGCTTATCTAGCGGGAGGGCGCAAGAGACCCAGTACTTC. As protein: CASSLSSGRAQETQYF. The entire variable domain, with the rest obtained from reference TRBV5-1 and TRBJ2-5, is as follows: KAGVTQTPRYLIKTRGQQVTLSCSPISGHRSVSWYQQTPGQGLQFLFEYFSETQRNKGNFPGRFSGRQFSNSRSEMNVSTLELGDSALYLCASSLSSGRAQETQYFGPGTRLLVL.

The chain joins TRBV11-2 to TRBJ2-1; no clear D. The CDR3 runs 13 residues. Germline V gene lookup returns CDR1 SGHAT and CDR2 FQNNGV. Trimming removed 5 bases from V and 8 bases from J, with 13 bases in between. CDR3 sequence (DNA): TGTGCCAGCAGCCGAGGTGGGTACGATGAGCAGTTCTTC. Translated, it gives CASSRGGYDEQFF.

The count of this clone is one. The chain has TRBV4-1 and TRBJ1-1, with D possibly being TRBD1 (6 bases). CDR1 and CDR2 (germline): MGHRA, YSYEKL. This CDR3 region has 15 residues. The V gene lost 2 bases and the J gene lost 4 bases, with 14 bases spanning the gap. CDR3 protein: CASSQRSQGGTEAFF. For the CDR3, the DNA is TGCGCCAGCAGCCAACGTTCTCAAGGGGGCACTGAAGCTTTCTTT.

The J gene is TRBJ1-2, the V gene TRBV15, with D tentatively TRBD1 (6 bases). V lost 0 bases, J lost 3 bases, and 8 bases lay in between. CDR3 size: 14 residues. Germline assignment: CDR1 LNHNV and CDR2 YYDKDF (reference sequence). Written as DNA, the CDR3 is TGTGCCACCAGCAGAGATTGGACAGACTATGGCTACACCTTC. Translating gives CATSRDWTDYGYTF.

This clone was detected once. J is TRBJ2-5 and V is TRBV2; TRBD2 aligns across 7 bases. Per the germline V gene, CDR1 is SNHLY and CDR2 is FYNNEI. This CDR3 is 14 amino acids long. J lost 1 base, V lost 5 bases, and 4 bases had no gene match. This chain's CDR3 is CASSLRTSQETQYF. CDR3 DNA: TGTGCCAGCAGTTTAAGGACTAGCCAAGAGACCCAGTACTTC.

The J gene is TRBJ1-2, the V gene TRBV25-1, with D perhaps TRBD1 (5 bases). Trimming left V 2 bases short and J 0 bases short, with 19 bases between. Germline V gives CDR1 MGHDK, CDR2 SYGVNS. The CDR3 loop spans 18 amino acids. This CDR3 reads CASSEGTYTERANYGYTF. The CDR3 coding sequence is TGTGCCAGCAGTGAAGGGACTTATACCGAAAGGGCTAACTATGGCTACACCTTC.

This clone was detected only once. The DNA of the CDR3 is TGTGCCACCAGCAGAGTAGGGGGCCCCTACGAGCAGTACTTC. Protein: CATSRVGGPYEQYF. This chain links TRBV15 with TRBJ2-7; 7 bases align to TRBD1. V lost 1 base and J lost 2; bases outside the gene matches: 2. The CDR3 runs to 14 residues. The germline CDR1 and CDR2 sequences are LNHNV and YYDKDF (reference sequence).

V and J are TRBV5-6 and TRBJ2-3; a weak D match, TRBD2 (5 bases). The germline CDR1 and CDR2 sequences are SGHDT and YYEEEE. The V end lost 8 bases, the J end lost 6 bases, and 16 bases lay between the germline ends. The CDR3 totals 13 residues. CDR3 nucleotides: TGTGCCAGACACCCGGAGGAGCTCGATACGCAGTATTTT. It is translated as CARHPEELDTQYF.

J is TRBJ1-2 and V is TRBV2; 9 positions match TRBD1. Germline CDR1 reads SNHLY; CDR2 reads FYNNEI. The CDR3 spans 15 residues. Unmatched junction bases numbered 10, after V lost 7 bases and J lost 4 bases. The CDR3 DNA reads TGTGCCAGCACAATAGCGGGACAGGGTGCCTATGGCTACACCTTC. Its protein product is CASTIAGQGAYGYTF. Based on the CDR3 plus reference TRBV2 and TRBJ1-2, the full variable domain is EPEVTQTPSHQVTQMGQEVILRCVPISNHLYFYWYRQILGQKVEFLVSFYNNEISEKSEIFDDQFSVERPDGSNFTLKIRSTKLEDSAMYFCASTIAGQGAYGYTFGSGTRLTVV.

V usage is TRBV29-1 and J usage is TRBJ1-1; 7 bases map to TRBD1. CDR1 SQVTM and CDR2 ANQGSEA come from the germline V gene. The CDR3 totals 14 residues. The junction had 11 bases not matched to a gene; V was cut back by 5 bases and J by 5 bases. The CDR3 protein is CSVRPSAGGTEAFF. CDR3 sequence (DNA): TGCAGCGTTCGCCCTTCCGCAGGGGGGACTGAAGCTTTCTTT. Combining the CDR3 with reference TRBV29-1 and TRBJ1-1 gives the whole variable domain SAVISQKPSRDICQRGTSLTIQCQVDSQVTMMFWYRQQPGQSLTLIATANQGSEATYESGFVIDKFPISRPNLTFSTLTVSNMSPEDSSIYLCSVRPSAGGTEAFFGQGTRLTVV.

The rearrangement uses TRBV6-1 and TRBJ1-6; TRBD1 might be the D (5 bases). V dropped 7 bases and J dropped 7 bases, with 14 bases sitting between them. The CDR3 is 14 amino acids. The germline gives CDR1 MNHNS, CDR2 SASEGT. The CDR3 bases are TGTGCCAGCACGCCCAGTCAGGGAAATTCACCCCTCCACTTT. It encodes CASTPSQGNSPLHF.

The CDR3 DNA reads TGTGCCAGCACCGGTCGGACAGGGAACAATTCACCCCTCCACTTT. This encodes CASTGRTGNNSPLHF. The chain joins TRBV2 to TRBJ1-6; 8 positions match TRBD1. J gave up 7 bases and V 7 bases, and 9 bases lay outside the gene matches. In germline, CDR1 is SNHLY, CDR2 FYNNEI. The CDR3 has 15 amino acids.